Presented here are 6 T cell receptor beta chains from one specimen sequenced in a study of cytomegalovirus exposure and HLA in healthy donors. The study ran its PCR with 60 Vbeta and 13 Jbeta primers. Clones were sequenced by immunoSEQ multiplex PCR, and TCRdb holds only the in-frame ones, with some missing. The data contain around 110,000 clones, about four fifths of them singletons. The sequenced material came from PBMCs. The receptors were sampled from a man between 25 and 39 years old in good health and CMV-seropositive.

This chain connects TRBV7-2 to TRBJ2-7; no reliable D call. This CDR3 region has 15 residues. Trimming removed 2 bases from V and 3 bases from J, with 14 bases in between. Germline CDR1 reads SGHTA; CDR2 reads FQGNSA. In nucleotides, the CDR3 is TGTGCCAGCAGCTTAACATCTGGGCCGAACTACGAGCAGTACTTC. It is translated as CASSLTSGPNYEQYF.

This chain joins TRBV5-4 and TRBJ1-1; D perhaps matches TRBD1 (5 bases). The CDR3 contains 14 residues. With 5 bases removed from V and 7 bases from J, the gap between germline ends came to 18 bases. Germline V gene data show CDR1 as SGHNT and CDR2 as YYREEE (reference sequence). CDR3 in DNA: TGTGCCAGCAGTTTTATTCAACTGGGGGGTGAAGCTTTCTTT. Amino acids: CASSFIQLGGEAFF.

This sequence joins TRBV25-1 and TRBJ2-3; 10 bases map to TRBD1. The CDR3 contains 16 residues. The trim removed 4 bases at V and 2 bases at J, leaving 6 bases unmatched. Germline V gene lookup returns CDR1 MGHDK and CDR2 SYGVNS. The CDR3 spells CASSGWTGGFTDTQYF. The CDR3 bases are TGTGCCAGCAGTGGCTGGACAGGGGGGTTCACAGATACGCAGTATTTT. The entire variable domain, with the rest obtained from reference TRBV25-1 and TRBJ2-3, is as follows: EADIYQTPRYLVIGTGKKITLECSQTMGHDKMYWYQQDPGMELHLIHYSYGVNSTEKGDLSSESTVSRIRTEHFPLTLESARPSHTSQYLCASSGWTGGFTDTQYFGPGTRLTVL.

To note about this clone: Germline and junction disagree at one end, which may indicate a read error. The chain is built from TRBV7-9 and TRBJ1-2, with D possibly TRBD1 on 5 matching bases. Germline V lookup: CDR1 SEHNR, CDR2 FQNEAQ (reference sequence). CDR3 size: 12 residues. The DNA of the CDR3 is TGTTCCAGCAGCCCCCAACAGGATGGCTACACCTTC. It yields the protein CSSSPQQDGYTF.

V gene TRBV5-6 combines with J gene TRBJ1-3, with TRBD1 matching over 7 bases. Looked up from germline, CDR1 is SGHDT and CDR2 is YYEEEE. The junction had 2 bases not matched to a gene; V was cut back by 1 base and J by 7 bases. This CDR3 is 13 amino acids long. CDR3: CASSLTGVNTIYF. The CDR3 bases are TGTGCCAGCAGCTTGACAGGGGTTAACACCATATATTTT.

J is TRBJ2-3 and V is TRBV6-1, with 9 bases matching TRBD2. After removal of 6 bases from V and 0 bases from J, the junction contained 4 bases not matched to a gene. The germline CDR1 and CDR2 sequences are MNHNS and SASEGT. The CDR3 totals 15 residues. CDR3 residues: CASRGLAGSTDTQYF. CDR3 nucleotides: TGTGCCAGCAGGGGACTAGCCGGGAGCACAGATACGCAGTATTTT.